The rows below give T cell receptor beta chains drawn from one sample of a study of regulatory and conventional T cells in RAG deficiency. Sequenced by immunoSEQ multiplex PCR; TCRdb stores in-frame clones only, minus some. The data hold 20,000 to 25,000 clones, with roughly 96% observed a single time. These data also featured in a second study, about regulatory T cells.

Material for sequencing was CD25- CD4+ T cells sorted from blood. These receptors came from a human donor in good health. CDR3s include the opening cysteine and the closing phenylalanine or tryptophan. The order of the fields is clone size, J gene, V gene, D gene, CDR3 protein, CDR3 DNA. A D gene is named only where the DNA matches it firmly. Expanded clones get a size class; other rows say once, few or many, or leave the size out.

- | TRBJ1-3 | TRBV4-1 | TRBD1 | CASSQPQGASGNTIYF | TGCGCCAGCAGCCAGCCCCAGGGGGCATCTGGAAACACCATATATTTT
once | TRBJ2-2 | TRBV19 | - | CASSIRGGTGELFF | TGTGCCAGTAGTATCCGTGGGGGGACCGGGGAGCTGTTTTTT
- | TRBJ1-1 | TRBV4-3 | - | CASRRTTDTEAFF | TGCGCCAGCAGACGCACTACGGACACTGAAGCTTTCTTT
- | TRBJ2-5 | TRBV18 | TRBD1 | CASSRGQAQETQYF | TGTGCCAGCTCACGAGGACAGGCGCAAGAGACCCAGTACTTC
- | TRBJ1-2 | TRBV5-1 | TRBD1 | CASSQGQKYGYTF | TGCGCCAGCAGCCAGGGACAGAAGTATGGCTACACCTTC
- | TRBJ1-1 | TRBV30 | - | CAWRPGTLSFGEAFF | TGTGCCTGGAGGCCCGGGACTTTGAGTTTTGGTGAAGCTTTCTTT
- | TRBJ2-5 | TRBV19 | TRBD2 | CASSIGVAGGGRSQYF | TGTGCCAGTAGTATAGGGGTAGCGGGGGGGGGACGGTCACAGTACTTC
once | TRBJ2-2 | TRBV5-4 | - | CASSLPRGNTGELFF | TGTGCCAGCAGCCTACCCAGGGGGAACACCGGGGAGCTGTTTTTT
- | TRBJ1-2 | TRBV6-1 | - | CASSEVGGPGYTF | TGTGCCAGCAGTGAAGTCGGGGGGCCTGGCTACACCTTC
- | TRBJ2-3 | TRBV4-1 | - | CASSQEDWVQYF | TGCGCCAGCAGCCAAGAGGACTGGGTGCAGTATTTT
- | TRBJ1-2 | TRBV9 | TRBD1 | CASSDPSGQGRARKRYTF | TGTGCCAGCAGCGACCCCTCGGGACAGGGGAGAGCCCGGAAGAGATACACCTTC
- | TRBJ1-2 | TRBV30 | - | CAWTRPRTGFHYGYTF | TGTGCCTGGACCCGCCCCCGGACTGGGTTTCACTATGGCTACACCTTC
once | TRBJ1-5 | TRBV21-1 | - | CASSRQTVENQPQHF | TGTGCCAGCAGCAGACAGACGGTGGAGAATCAGCCCCAGCATTTT
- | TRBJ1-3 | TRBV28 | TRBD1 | CASSSGTGLGNTIYF | TGTGCCAGCAGTTCCGGGACAGGGTTGGGAAACACCATATATTTT
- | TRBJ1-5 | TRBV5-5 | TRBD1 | CASSFASGGSNQPQHF | TGTGCCAGCAGCTTTGCGTCAGGGGGAAGCAATCAGCCCCAGCATTTT
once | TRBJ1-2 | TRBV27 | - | CALPRYGYTF | TGTGCCCTCCCCCGTTATGGCTACACCTTC
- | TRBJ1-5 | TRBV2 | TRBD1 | CASRREDRDNQPQHF | TGTGCCAGCAGGAGAGAAGACAGGGACAATCAGCCCCAGCATTTT
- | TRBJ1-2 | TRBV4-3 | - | CASSREQGYYGYTF | TGCGCCAGCAGCCGGGAACAGGGTTACTATGGCTACACCTTC
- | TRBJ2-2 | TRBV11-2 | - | CASSLLLENTGELFF | TGTGCCAGCAGCTTATTACTAGAGAACACCGGGGAGCTGTTTTTT
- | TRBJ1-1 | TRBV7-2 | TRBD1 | CASSWAGTENTEAFF | TGTGCCAGCAGCTGGGCCGGGACAGAGAACACTGAAGCTTTCTTT
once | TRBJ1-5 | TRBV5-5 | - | CASSLGQVHQPQHF | TGTGCCAGCAGCTTGGGGCAGGTCCATCAGCCCCAGCATTTT
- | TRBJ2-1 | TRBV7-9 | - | CASSQVETNNEQFF | TGTGCCAGCAGCCAAGTCGAGACTAACAATGAGCAGTTCTTC
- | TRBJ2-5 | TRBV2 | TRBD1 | CASSDRGFGTQYF | TGTGCCAGCAGTGACAGGGGGTTCGGGACCCAGTACTTC
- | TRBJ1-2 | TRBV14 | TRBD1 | CASSQENRGNYGYTF | TGTGCCAGCAGCCAAGAAAACAGGGGGAACTATGGCTACACCTTC
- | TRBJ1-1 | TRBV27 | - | CASSHRQTNTEAFF | TGTGCCAGCAGTCATAGACAGACGAACACTGAAGCTTTCTTT
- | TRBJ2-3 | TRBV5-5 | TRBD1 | CASSPGQGRFTDTQYF | TGTGCCAGCAGCCCGGGACAGGGCCGATTCACAGATACGCAGTATTTT
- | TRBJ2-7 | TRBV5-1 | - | CASSRTIYEQYF | TGCGCCAGCAGCCGGACTATTTACGAGCAGTACTTC
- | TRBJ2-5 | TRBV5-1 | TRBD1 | CASRNRGRETQYF | TGCGCCTCCCGAAACAGGGGGCGAGAGACCCAGTACTTC
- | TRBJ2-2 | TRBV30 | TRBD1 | CARIPGTGTTGELFF | TGTGCCCGGATTCCCGGGACAGGGACCACCGGGGAGCTGTTTTTT
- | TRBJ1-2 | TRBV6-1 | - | CASSERQALFSNYGYTF | TGTGCCAGCAGTGAACGGCAGGCACTTTTTTCGAACTATGGCTACACCTTC
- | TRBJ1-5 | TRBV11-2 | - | CASSSGAGPQHF | TGTGCCAGCAGCTCAGGGGCTGGGCCCCAGCATTTT
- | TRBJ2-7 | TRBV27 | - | CASSFSYELYEQYF | TGTGCCAGCAGTTTCTCCTATGAGCTGTACGAGCAGTACTTC